Below are 15 T cell receptor beta chains sequenced from a single sample in a study of blood T cell repertoires in COVID-19. Libraries were prepared by immunoSEQ multiplex PCR; TCRdb keeps only in-frame clonotypes and omits some of them. The sample has roughly 260,000 clones; about 85% are singletons. Specimen: peripheral blood. Receptors originate from a man aged 55 to 70 who had recovered from COVID-19.

The chain recombines TRBV20-1 with TRBJ2-1; possibly TRBD1 for D (6 bases). CDR1 is DFQATT and CDR2 is SNEGSKA in the germline V gene (reference sequence). V dropped 3 bases and J dropped 2 bases, with 20 bases sitting between them. The CDR3 runs to 17 residues. The CDR3 nucleotides are TGCAGTGCTAGTGCCTCCTACGGGACAACTGCCTACAATGAGCAGTTCTTC. Translated, it gives CSASASYGTTAYNEQFF.

The chain uses TRBV19 and TRBJ1-2, with 7 bases fitting TRBD1. The germline V gene encodes CDR1 LNHDA and CDR2 SQIVND (reference sequence). Trimming cost V 4 bases and J 7 bases; bases outside gene matches: 9. This CDR3 region has 14 residues. This CDR3 reads CASSTFGQAAGYTF. Written as DNA, the CDR3 is TGTGCCAGTAGTACCTTCGGACAGGCGGCTGGCTACACCTTC.

Note on this clone: Other nucleotide sequences from this sample produce the same CDR3. The V gene is TRBV25-1, the J gene TRBJ1-5, with a weak D call TRBD1 (5 bases). Germline V gene sequence: CDR1 MGHDK, CDR2 SYGVNS. The CDR3 consists of 13 residues. The V end was cut by 6 bases, the J end by 2 bases, with 8 bases between. CDR3 loop: CASSGGGNQPQHF. The CDR3 region has the DNA TGTGCCAGCAGCGGGGGGGGCAATCAGCCCCAGCATTTT.

The chain carries TRBV7-8 and TRBJ2-1; maybe TRBD1 (5 bases). The ends were cut back, 5 bases at V and 4 bases at J, with 15 bases in the middle. Germline lookup yields CDR1 SGHVS and CDR2 FQNEAQ. This CDR3 contains 15 residues. The CDR3 sequence is CASSPKGAGYNEQFF. CDR3 in DNA: TGTGCCAGCAGCCCCAAAGGGGCAGGGTACAATGAGCAGTTCTTC.

The chain joins TRBV5-1 to TRBJ1-6, with a weak D call TRBD1 (6 bases). Germline loops: CDR1 SGHRS, CDR2 YFSETQ. This CDR3 region has 15 residues. Trimming removed 3 bases from V and 9 bases from J, with 16 bases in between. The CDR3 protein is CASSSRGGGISPLHF. The CDR3 DNA follows: TGCGCCAGCAGCTCCCGGGGAGGGGGAATTTCACCCCTCCACTTT.

This sequence joins TRBV28 and TRBJ1-2; TRBD1 matches 8 bases. V shed 6 bases, J shed 8 bases, and the junction held 8 bases outside the gene matches. This CDR3 is 13 amino acids long. Looked up from germline, CDR1 is MDHEN and CDR2 is SYDVKM. CDR3 residues: CASRPDRVLGYTF. The CDR3 DNA reads TGTGCCAGCAGGCCGGACAGGGTCCTCGGCTACACCTTC.

The chain employs TRBV18 and TRBJ2-7; TRBD1 is a possible D gene (5 bases). Germline CDR1 KGHSH, CDR2 LQKENI. The CDR3 totals 13 residues. The V end was cut by 3 bases, the J end by 5 bases, with 11 bases between. The CDR3 DNA follows: TGTGCCAGCTCACCGGGGCGAGTTGACGAGCAGTACTTC. This translates into CASSPGRVDEQYF.

The chain carries TRBV11-2 and TRBJ2-3; D is uncertain. Trimming left V 5 bases short and J 2 bases short, with 8 bases between. Germline V CDR1 and CDR2: SGHAT, FQNNGV. The CDR3 consists of 13 residues. CDR3 nucleotides: TGTGCCAGCAGCCCGGTATTCACAGATACGCAGTATTTT. As protein: CASSPVFTDTQYF. Filled out from reference TRBV11-2 and TRBJ2-3, the complete variable domain reads EAGVAQSPRYKIIEKRQSVAFWCNPISGHATLYWYQQILGQGPKLLIQFQNNGVVDDSQLPKDRFSAERLKGVDSTLKIQPAKLEDSAVYLCASSPVFTDTQYFGPGTRLTVL.

V is TRBV12-5 and J is TRBJ1-2, with TRBD1 matching 10 bases. V gave up 4 bases and J gave up 2 bases; unmatched junction bases: 4. CDR1 and CDR2 from the germline V gene are LGHNT and FRNRAP. This CDR3 contains 15 residues. The CDR3 sequence: CASGWGTGANYGYTF. The DNA for the CDR3 is TGTGCTAGTGGTTGGGGGACAGGGGCGAACTATGGCTACACCTTC.

CDR3 in amino acids: CASRTGGVETQYF. The CDR3 DNA reads TGTGCCAGTCGGACAGGGGGCGTGGAGACCCAGTACTTC. V usage is TRBV27 and J usage is TRBJ2-5, with 11 bases aligning to TRBD1. The CDR3 length is 13 residues. The V and J ends lost 9 bases and 5 bases, in that order; junction bases with no gene match: 5. CDR1 MNHEY and CDR2 SMNVEV come from the germline V gene (reference sequence).

The sample holds one count of this clone. This chain links TRBV27 with TRBJ2-7; D unresolved. V was trimmed by 6 bases and J by 5 bases, leaving 17 bases between them. In germline, CDR1 is MNHEY, CDR2 SMNVEV (reference sequence). The CDR3 contains 14 residues. CDR3 sequence (DNA): TGTGCCAGCAGGCCCCGACACAAGATGGACGAGCAGTACTTC. It specifies CASRPRHKMDEQYF.

The table lists this clone with a few counts. The V and J genes are TRBV10-3 and TRBJ1-5; no clear D gene. Germline V gene data show CDR1 as ENHRY and CDR2 as SYGVKD. Trimming removed 0 bases from V and 6 bases from J, with 12 bases in between. The CDR3 runs to 15 residues. The DNA for the CDR3 is TGTGCCATCAGTGAGTCGGCCCAGGTGGGTCAGCCCCAGCATTTT. It is translated as CAISESAQVGQPQHF.

The rearrangement links TRBV28 to TRBJ2-7; D is possibly TRBD1 (6 bases). The CDR3 totals 14 residues. V shed 3 bases and J shed 9 bases, with 18 bases lying between them. Germline V gene lookup returns CDR1 MDHEN and CDR2 SYDVKM. CDR3 in DNA: TGTGCCAGCAGTTTGCCAGGGGAAGAGTCGGGGCAGTACTTC. Translation: CASSLPGEESGQYF.

The rearrangement joins TRBV11-2 to TRBJ2-1, with TRBD2 as a possible D gene (5 bases). This CDR3 spans 17 amino acids. Germline V CDR1 and CDR2: SGHAT, FQNNGV. Trimming took off 5 bases at V and 0 bases at J, with 17 bases between the two ends. The CDR3 region has the DNA TGTGCCAGCAGCCAGAGGGCTCAGCGCCCCTCCTACAATGAGCAGTTCTTC. It translates to CASSQRAQRPSYNEQFF.

V is TRBV2 and J is TRBJ2-2; 7 bases are a match to TRBD1. The J segment lost 6 bases and the V segment lost 6 bases, leaving 4 bases of the junction unmatched. This CDR3 has 13 amino acids. Per germline, CDR1 SNHLY and CDR2 FYNNEI. The CDR3 is CASRTGRPGELFF. The CDR3 coding sequence is TGTGCCAGCAGGACAGGGCGGCCCGGGGAGCTGTTTTTT. Based on the CDR3 plus reference TRBV2 and TRBJ2-2, the full variable domain is EPEVTQTPSHQVTQMGQEVILRCVPISNHLYFYWYRQILGQKVEFLVSFYNNEISEKSEIFDDQFSVERPDGSNFTLKIRSTKLEDSAMYFCASRTGRPGELFFGEGSRLTVL.